Each of the 14 T cell receptor beta chains below was sequenced from the same sample in a study of cytomegalovirus exposure and HLA in healthy donors. Produced via immunoSEQ multiplex PCR; TCRdb's table is partial and in-frame only. The sample has some 130,000 clones, about 94% seen once. Sequences were obtained from PBMCs. These TCRs come from a man younger than 30 in good health and CMV-seropositive.

The chain has TRBV7-9 and TRBJ2-2; TRBD1 matches 7 bases. Per germline, CDR1 SEHNR and CDR2 FQNEAQ (reference sequence). The CDR3 covers 14 residues. V lost 11 bases to trimming and J lost 5 bases; unmatched junction nucleotides: 11. DNA of the CDR3: TGTGCCCCCCGCCGGCAGGGGGATACCGGGGAGCTGTTTTTT. Translating it yields CAPRRQGDTGELFF.

This chain joins TRBV30 and TRBJ2-1; 7 bases align to TRBD2. Trimming took 2 bases from V and 4 from J; bases not matched to a gene: 14. Germline CDR1 is GTSNPN and CDR2 is SVGIG (reference sequence). The CDR3 loop spans 17 amino acids. CDR3 amino acids: CAWSPKGLTPRYNEQFF. The CDR3 DNA reads TGTGCCTGGAGTCCTAAGGGACTAACGCCCCGATACAATGAGCAGTTCTTC.

The J gene is TRBJ2-7, the V gene TRBV7-9; D is possibly TRBD2 (6 bases). This CDR3 is 16 amino acids long. V shed 0 bases and J shed 7 bases, with 19 bases lying between them. CDR1 and CDR2 (germline): SEHNR, FQNEAQ (reference sequence). CDR3 sequence (DNA): TGTGCCAGCAGCTTAGCGGAGGGCCGCCACGACGATGAGCAGTACTTC. This sequence encodes CASSLAEGRHDDEQYF.

The V and J genes are TRBV28 and TRBJ2-1; D possibly corresponds to TRBD2 (5 bases). This CDR3 comprises 13 residues. V lost 3 bases and J lost 9, with 12 bases in between. The germline V gene has CDR1 MDHEN and CDR2 SYDVKM. This CDR3 is CASSFDYRGEQFF. As DNA, the CDR3 is TGTGCCAGCAGTTTTGACTACCGGGGTGAGCAGTTCTTC.

The CDR3 nucleotides are TGTGCCAGCAGTGGGACAGGGGACCAAGAGACCCAGTACTTC. Its translation is CASSGTGDQETQYF. This chain uses TRBV27 with TRBJ2-5; 10 bases line up with TRBD1. This CDR3 region has 14 residues. CDR1 MNHEY and CDR2 SMNVEV come from the germline V gene (reference sequence). V lost 5 bases to trimming and J lost 0 bases; unmatched junction nucleotides: 0.

The CDR3 loop is CASSLNRASTDTQYF. The CDR3 region has the DNA TGTGCCAGCAGCTTGAACAGGGCGAGCACAGATACGCAGTATTTT. This chain joins TRBV5-4 and TRBJ2-3, with a possible D match to TRBD1 (6 bases). CDR3 length: 15 amino acids. Trimming pared 1 base from V and 0 bases from J, leaving 9 bases between. Germline CDR1 is SGHNT and CDR2 is YYREEE (reference sequence).

The rearrangement joins TRBV5-5 to TRBJ2-7; 10 bases match TRBD1. The CDR3 length is 15 residues. After removal of 3 bases from V and 6 bases from J, the junction contained 9 bases not matched to a gene. CDR1 and CDR2 (germline): SGHKS, YYEKEE (reference sequence). CDR3 amino acids: CASSSNRDRGAEQYF. The CDR3 nucleotides are TGTGCCAGCAGCTCAAACCGGGACAGGGGTGCCGAGCAGTACTTC. Variable domain in full (rest from reference TRBV5-5 and TRBJ2-7): DAGVTQSPTHLIKTRGQQVTLRCSPISGHKSVSWYQQVLGQGPQFIFQYYEKEERGRGNFPDRFSARQFPNYSSELNVNALLLGDSALYLCASSSNRDRGAEQYFGPGTRLTVT.

J is TRBJ2-5 and V is TRBV2; D remains unclear. The CDR3 consists of 11 residues. CDR1 is SNHLY, CDR2 FYNNEI, per germline. V lost 3 bases to trimming and J lost 13 bases, with 12 bases between them. CDR3 sequence reads: CASSDITGLYF. In DNA form, the CDR3 reads TGTGCCAGCAGTGACATCACTGGTTTGTACTTC.

The chain links TRBV4-1 to TRBJ1-1; D may be TRBD1 (6 bases). The CDR3 runs 17 residues. V lost 0 bases and J lost 1, with 15 bases in between. Germline V lookup: CDR1 MGHRA, CDR2 YSYEKL. As DNA, the CDR3 is TGCGCCAGCAGCCAAGATCAAGGGGGGGCAAGGAACACTGAAGCTTTCTTT. Amino acids: CASSQDQGGARNTEAFF.

This chain uses TRBV5-4 with TRBJ2-3; TRBD1 might be the D (6 bases). CDR1 is SGHNT and CDR2 is YYREEE in the germline V gene (reference sequence). Trimming pared 0 bases from V and 2 bases from J, leaving 16 bases between. The length of the CDR3 is 17 residues. CDR3 protein: CASSLVRGGGVTDTQYF. The CDR3 DNA reads TGTGCCAGCAGCTTGGTTAGAGGTGGGGGCGTCACAGATACGCAGTATTTT.

The chain has TRBV5-1 and TRBJ2-5; D is perhaps TRBD1 (6 bases). This CDR3 is 15 amino acids long. The ends were cut back, 4 bases at V and 4 bases at J, with 17 bases in the middle. Germline V lookup: CDR1 SGHRS, CDR2 YFSETQ. This CDR3 is CASSSRARDTETQYF. CDR3 sequence (DNA): TGCGCCAGCAGCAGCAGGGCCAGGGACACAGAGACCCAGTACTTC. The entire variable domain, with the rest obtained from reference TRBV5-1 and TRBJ2-5, is as follows: KAGVTQTPRYLIKTRGQQVTLSCSPISGHRSVSWYQQTPGQGLQFLFEYFSETQRNKGNFPGRFSGRQFSNSRSEMNVSTLELGDSALYLCASSSRARDTETQYFGPGTRLLVL.

In nucleotides, the CDR3 is TGTGCCAGCAGTTTGTGGCGGGGTAGCTCCTACAATGAGCAGTTCTTC. Translated: CASSLWRGSSYNEQFF. The J gene is TRBJ2-1, the V gene TRBV28; tentatively, D is TRBD2 (6 bases). Germline CDR1 and CDR2: MDHEN and SYDVKM. The ends were cut back, 3 bases at V and 0 bases at J, with 12 bases in the middle. CDR3 length: 16 amino acids.

The chain joins TRBV6-1 to TRBJ1-2; perhaps TRBD1 as D (5 bases). The V end was cut by 7 bases, the J end by 10 bases, with 13 bases between. Germline V gene lookup returns CDR1 MNHNS and CDR2 SASEGT. The CDR3 covers 11 residues. This CDR3 is CASKSVGDYTF. CDR3 nucleotide sequence: TGTGCCAGCAAATCAGTAGGGGACTACACCTTC.

The chain recombines TRBV30 with TRBJ2-2; TRBD2 is a possible D gene (5 bases). The V gene lost 1 base and the J gene lost 4 bases, with 7 bases spanning the gap. Germline values: CDR1 GTSNPN, CDR2 SVGIG (reference sequence). The CDR3 is 13 amino acids. CDR3 loop: CAWSGTSTGELFF. Written as DNA, the CDR3 is TGTGCCTGGAGTGGCACTAGCACCGGGGAGCTGTTTTTT.